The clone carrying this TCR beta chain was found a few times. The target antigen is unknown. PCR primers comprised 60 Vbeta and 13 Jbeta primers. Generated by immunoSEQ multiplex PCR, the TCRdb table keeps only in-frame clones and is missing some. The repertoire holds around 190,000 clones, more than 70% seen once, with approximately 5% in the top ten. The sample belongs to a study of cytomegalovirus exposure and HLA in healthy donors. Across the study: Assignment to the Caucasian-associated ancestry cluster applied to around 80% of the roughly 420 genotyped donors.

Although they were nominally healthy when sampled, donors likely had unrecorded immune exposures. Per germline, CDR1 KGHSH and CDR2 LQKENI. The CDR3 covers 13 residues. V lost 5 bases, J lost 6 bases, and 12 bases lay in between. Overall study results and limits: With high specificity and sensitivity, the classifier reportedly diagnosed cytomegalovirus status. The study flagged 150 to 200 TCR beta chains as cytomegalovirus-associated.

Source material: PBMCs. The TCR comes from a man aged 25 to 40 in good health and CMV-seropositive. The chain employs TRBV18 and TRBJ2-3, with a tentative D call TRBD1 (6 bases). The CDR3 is CASSNRAGDTQYF. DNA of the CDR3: TGTGCCAGCTCAAACAGGGCAGGGGATACGCAGTATTTT.